Sequencing of this T cell receptor (beta chain) was carried out in a study of T cell responses to AZD1222 COVID-19 vaccine. TCRdb keeps only in-frame clones here, not all; method: immunoSEQ multiplex PCR. The sample includes 100,000 to 130,000 clones, around nine tenths seen only once; the top ten take around 3.3%. As for this clone: Its target is unknown.

The study, taken as a whole, reports: Two AZD1222 doses significantly raised spike-specific TCR breadth and depth over controls. Baseline antibody screening turned up just a handful of seropositive AZD1222 recipients. Donors skewed white British and female; clonal diversity was possibly underestimated. Among vaccine-associated CD4 TCRs, coverage spanned spike, with dominance at 160-218 and 743-854.

This CDR3 contains 17 residues. V lost 1 base, J lost 0 bases, and 13 bases lay in between. Looked up from germline, CDR1 is LGHDT and CDR2 is YNNKEL (reference sequence). The material was peripheral blood, obtained on day 0 of MenACWY control vaccination. This TCR came from an adult in good health. The chain carries TRBV3-1 (or the pseudogene TRBV3-2) and TRBJ1-3, with D unclear. The DNA for the CDR3 is TGTGCCAGCAGCCAAGGTTGGGATACCAGCTCTGGAAACACCATATATTTT. Translated, it gives CASSQGWDTSSGNTIYF.